This T cell receptor beta chain was identified during a study of T cell responses to AZD1222 COVID-19 vaccine. Study outcomes and limitations: Clonal diversity was possibly underestimated, and the donors were mostly white British, with more females. An increase in Spike-specific TCR breadth and depth was observed after two AZD1222 doses. Baseline seropositives among AZD1222 recipients totaled only five or six. At 160-218 and 743-854, vaccine-associated CD4 TCRs were dominant, and they spanned spike.

The data were produced by immunoSEQ multiplex PCR, yet TCRdb's version contains in-frame clones alone and is incomplete. Here the sample spans around 80,000 clones, around 90% being singletons. Concerning this clone: Antigen specificity is unknown.

The specimen comprised peripheral blood, sampled 28 days after the second AZD1222 dose. The receptor's source is an adult who received the AZD1222 COVID-19 vaccine.

The CDR3 coding sequence is TGTGCCAGTAGTTCGACTAGCGGTTCCTACAATGAGCAGTTCTTC. Translation gives CASSSTSGSYNEQFF. The genes are TRBV19 and TRBJ2-1, with 9 bases lining up with TRBD2. This CDR3 contains 15 residues. Germline V gene sequence: CDR1 LNHDA, CDR2 SQIVND (reference sequence). With V trimmed by 5 bases and J by 1 base, 3 bases remained unmatched. The full variable domain, completed using reference TRBV19 and TRBJ2-1, is DGGITQSPKYLFRKEGQNVTLSCEQNLNHDAMYWYRQDPGQGLRLIYYSQIVNDFQKGDIAEGYSVSREKKESFPLTVTSAQKNPTAFYLCASSSTSGSYNEQFFGPGTRLTVL.